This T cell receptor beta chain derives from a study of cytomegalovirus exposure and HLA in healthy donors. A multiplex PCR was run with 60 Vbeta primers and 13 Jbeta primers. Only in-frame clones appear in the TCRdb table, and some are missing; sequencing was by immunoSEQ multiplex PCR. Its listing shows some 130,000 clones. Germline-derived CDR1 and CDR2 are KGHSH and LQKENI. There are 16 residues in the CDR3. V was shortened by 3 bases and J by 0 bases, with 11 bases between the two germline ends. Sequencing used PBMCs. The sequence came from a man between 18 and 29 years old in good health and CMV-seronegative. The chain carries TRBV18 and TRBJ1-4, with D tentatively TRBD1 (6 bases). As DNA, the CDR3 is TGTGCCAGCTCACCGTTACAGGGAACAACTAATGAAAAACTGTTTTTT. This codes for CASSPLQGTTNEKLFF.